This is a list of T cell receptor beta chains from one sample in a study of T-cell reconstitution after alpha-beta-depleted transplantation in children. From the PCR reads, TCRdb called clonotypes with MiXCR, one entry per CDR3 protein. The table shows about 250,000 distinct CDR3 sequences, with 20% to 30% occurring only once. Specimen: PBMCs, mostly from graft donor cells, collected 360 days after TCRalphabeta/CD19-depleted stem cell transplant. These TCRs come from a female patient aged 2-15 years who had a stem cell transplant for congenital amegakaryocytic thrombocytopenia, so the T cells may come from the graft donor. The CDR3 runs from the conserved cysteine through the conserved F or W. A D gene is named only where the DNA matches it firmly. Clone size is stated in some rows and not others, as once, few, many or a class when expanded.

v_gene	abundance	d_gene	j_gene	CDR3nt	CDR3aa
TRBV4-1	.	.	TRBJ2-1	TGCGCCAGCAGCCAAGATATGGGTCTCAATGAGCAGTTCTTC	CASSQDMGLNEQFF
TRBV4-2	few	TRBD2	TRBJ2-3	TGTGCCAGCAGCCTCCCGCGGGGGGACACAGATACGCAGTATTTT	CASSLPRGDTDTQYF
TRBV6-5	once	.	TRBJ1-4	TGTGCCAGCAGTTACTCCCCAGAGAGCACTACTAATGAAAAACTGTTTTTT	CASSYSPESTTNEKLFF
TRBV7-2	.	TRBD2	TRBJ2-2	TGTGCCAGCAGCACCAGCGGGAGTTGGAGCGGGGAGCTGTTTTTT	CASSTSGSWSGELFF
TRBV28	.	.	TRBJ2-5	TGTGCCAGCAGTTTAGGTGGGACTCGGGAGACCCAGTACTTC	CASSLGGTRETQYF
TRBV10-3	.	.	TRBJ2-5	TGTGCCTCCCAAACCGGGGTGTCCCAAGAGACCCAGTACTTC	CASQTGVSQETQYF
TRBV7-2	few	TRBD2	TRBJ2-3	TGTGCCAGCACCGTTAGTAGCGGGATGGCAGAGCAGTATTTT	CASTVSSGMAEQYF
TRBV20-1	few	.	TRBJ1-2	TGCAGTGCTAGTCCGGTCAGCTATGGCTACACCTTC	CSASPVSYGYTF
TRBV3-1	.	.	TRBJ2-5	TGTGCCAGCAGCCAATGGTCCCGGCAAGAGGCCCAGTACTTC	CASSQWSRQEAQYF
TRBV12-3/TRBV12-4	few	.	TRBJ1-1	TGTGCCAGCAGTTTCGGACCCGAGGCTGAAGCTTTCTTT	CASSFGPEAEAFF
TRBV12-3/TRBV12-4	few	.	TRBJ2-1	TGTGCCAGCAAAGAGACAGGCGATCACTCCTACAATGAGCAGTTCTTC	CASKETGDHSYNEQFF
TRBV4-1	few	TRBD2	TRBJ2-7	TGCGCCAGCAGCCAAGATCTTTCGGGGGTAGCTAGCGGGAGAGAAAACGAGCAGTACTTC	CASSQDLSGVASGRENEQYF
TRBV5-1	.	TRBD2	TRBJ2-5	TGCGCCAGCAGCTTGGTGTCGGTTCGACTAGCCCCAGAGACCCAGTACTTC	CASSLVSVRLAPETQYF
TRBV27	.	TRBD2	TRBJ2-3	TGTGCCAGCAGTTTATATATTAGCGTCCTAGCGGGGGATCCAGATACGCAGTATTTT	CASSLYISVLAGDPDTQYF
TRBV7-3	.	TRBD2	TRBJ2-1	TGTGCCAGCAGCTTAAGCGGGAGCGCTTCGGCCTACAATGAGCAGTTCTTC	CASSLSGSASAYNEQFF
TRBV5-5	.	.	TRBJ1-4	TGTGCCAGCACCTTGGGGGCAGGCGGCAAGCGGGGAGAAAAACTGTTTTTT	CASTLGAGGKRGEKLFF
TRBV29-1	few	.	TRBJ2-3	TGCAGCGCCCCCTGGGGGGCCTCAGATACGCAGTATTTT	CSAPWGASDTQYF
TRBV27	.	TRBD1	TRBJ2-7	TGTGCCAGCAGTTTATTCTCCGGGACAGGGTCCTACGAGCAGTACTTC	CASSLFSGTGSYEQYF
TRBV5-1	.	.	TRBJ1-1	TGCGCCAGCAGCTTGTCGCCCGGACAATTGAACACTGAAGCTTTCTTT	CASSLSPGQLNTEAFF
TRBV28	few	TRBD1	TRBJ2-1	TGTGCCAGCAGTTTTGGACAGGGCCGAAATGAGCAGTTCTTC	CASSFGQGRNEQFF
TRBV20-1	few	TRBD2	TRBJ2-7	TGCAGTGCCGGACCCTATAGCGGGGGCACCTACGAGCAGTACTTC	CSAGPYSGGTYEQYF
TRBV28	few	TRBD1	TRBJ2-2	TGTGCCAGCAGTGACCCCGATCGGGACAGGGGCTGGACCGGGGAGCTGTTTTTT	CASSDPDRDRGWTGELFF
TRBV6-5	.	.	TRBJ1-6	TGTGCCAGCAGTTACTCGGGGCAGGGTAAATATAATTCACCCCTCCACTTT	CASSYSGQGKYNSPLHF
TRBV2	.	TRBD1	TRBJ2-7	TGTGCCAGCAGTGGGTCGCACTCGGGACAGGGATGGTACGAGCAGTACTTC	CASSGSHSGQGWYEQYF
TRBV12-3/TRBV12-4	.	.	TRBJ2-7	TGTGCCAGCAGTTTATGGGGGCCCATCTACGAGCAGTACTTC	CASSLWGPIYEQYF
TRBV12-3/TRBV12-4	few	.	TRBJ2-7	TGTGCCAGCGGACGACTCTACGAGCAGTACTTC	CASGRLYEQYF
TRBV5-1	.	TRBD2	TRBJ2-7	TGCGCCAGCAGCGGGGACTACCAGATCTACGAGCAGTACTTC	CASSGDYQIYEQYF